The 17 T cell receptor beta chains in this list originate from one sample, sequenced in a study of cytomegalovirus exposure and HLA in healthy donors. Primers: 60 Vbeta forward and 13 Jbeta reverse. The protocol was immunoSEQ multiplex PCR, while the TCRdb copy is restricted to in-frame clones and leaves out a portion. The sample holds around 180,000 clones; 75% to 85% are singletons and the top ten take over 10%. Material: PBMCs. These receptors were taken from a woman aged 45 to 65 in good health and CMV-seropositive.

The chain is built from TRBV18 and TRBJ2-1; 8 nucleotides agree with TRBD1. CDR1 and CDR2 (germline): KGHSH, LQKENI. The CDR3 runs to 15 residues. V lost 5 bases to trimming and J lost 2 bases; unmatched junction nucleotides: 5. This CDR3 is CASSTGQGAYNEQFF. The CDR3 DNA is TGTGCCAGCTCAACCGGACAGGGCGCCTACAATGAGCAGTTCTTC.

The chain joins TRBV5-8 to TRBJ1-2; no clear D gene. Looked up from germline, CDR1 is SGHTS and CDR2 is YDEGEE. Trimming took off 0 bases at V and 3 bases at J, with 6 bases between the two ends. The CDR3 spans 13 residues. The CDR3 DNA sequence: TGTGCCAGCAGCTTGGATCAGGACTATGGCTACACCTTC. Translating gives CASSLDQDYGYTF.

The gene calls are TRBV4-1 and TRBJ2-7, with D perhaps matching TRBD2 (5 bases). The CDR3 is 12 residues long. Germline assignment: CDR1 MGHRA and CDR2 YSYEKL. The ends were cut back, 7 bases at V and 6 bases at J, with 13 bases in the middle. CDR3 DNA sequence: TGCGCCAGCAAGGAGGAAGAGGGCGAGCAGTACTTC. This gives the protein CASKEEEGEQYF.

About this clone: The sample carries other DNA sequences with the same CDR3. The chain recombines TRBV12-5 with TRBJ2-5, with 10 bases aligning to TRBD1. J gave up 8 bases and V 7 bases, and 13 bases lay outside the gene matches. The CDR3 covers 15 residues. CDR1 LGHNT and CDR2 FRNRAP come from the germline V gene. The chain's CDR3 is CASAVPGQGIETQYF. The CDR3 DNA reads TGTGCTAGTGCCGTACCGGGACAGGGGATAGAAACCCAGTACTTC.

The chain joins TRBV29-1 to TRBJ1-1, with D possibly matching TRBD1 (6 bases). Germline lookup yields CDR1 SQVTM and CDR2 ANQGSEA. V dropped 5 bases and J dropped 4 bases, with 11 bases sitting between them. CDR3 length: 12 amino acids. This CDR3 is CSVHQGGTEAFF. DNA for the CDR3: TGCAGCGTTCACCAAGGGGGCACTGAAGCTTTCTTT.

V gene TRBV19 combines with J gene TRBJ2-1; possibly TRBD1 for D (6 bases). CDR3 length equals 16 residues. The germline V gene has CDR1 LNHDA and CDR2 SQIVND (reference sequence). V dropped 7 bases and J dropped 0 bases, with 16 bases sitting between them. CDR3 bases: TGTGCCAGTAATTCGGCCGGGACAAACTCCTACAATGAGCAGTTCTTC. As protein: CASNSAGTNSYNEQFF. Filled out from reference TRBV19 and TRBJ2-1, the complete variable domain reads DGGITQSPKYLFRKEGQNVTLSCEQNLNHDAMYWYRQDPGQGLRLIYYSQIVNDFQKGDIAEGYSVSREKKESFPLTVTSAQKNPTAFYLCASNSAGTNSYNEQFFGPGTRLTVL.

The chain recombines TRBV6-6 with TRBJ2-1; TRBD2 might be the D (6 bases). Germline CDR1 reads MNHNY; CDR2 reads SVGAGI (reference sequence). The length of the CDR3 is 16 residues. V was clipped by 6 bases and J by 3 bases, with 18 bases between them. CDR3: CASSLRERLVYNEQFF. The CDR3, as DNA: TGTGCCAGCAGCCTCAGGGAGAGACTAGTCTACAATGAGCAGTTCTTC.

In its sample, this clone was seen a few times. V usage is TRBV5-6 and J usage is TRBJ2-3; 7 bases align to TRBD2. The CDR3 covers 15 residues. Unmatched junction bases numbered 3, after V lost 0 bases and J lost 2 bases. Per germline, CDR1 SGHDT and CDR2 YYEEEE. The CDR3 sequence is CASSLGLAATDTQYF. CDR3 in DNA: TGTGCCAGCAGCTTGGGGCTAGCGGCCACAGATACGCAGTATTTT.

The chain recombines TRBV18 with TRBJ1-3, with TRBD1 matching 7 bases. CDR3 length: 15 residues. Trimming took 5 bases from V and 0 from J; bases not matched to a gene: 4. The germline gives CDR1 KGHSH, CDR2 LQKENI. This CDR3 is CASSFRDSSGNTIYF. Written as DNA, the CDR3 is TGTGCCAGCTCATTCCGGGACAGCTCTGGAAACACCATATATTTT.

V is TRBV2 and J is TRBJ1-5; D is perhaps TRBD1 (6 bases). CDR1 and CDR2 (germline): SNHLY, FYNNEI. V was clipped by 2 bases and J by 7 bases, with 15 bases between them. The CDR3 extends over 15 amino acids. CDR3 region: CASSEFQGRGQPQHF. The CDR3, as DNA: TGTGCCAGCAGTGAATTCCAGGGGAGGGGACAGCCCCAGCATTTT.

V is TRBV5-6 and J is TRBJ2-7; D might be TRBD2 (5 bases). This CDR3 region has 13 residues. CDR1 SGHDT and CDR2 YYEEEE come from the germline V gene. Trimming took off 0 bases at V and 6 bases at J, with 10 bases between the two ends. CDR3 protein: CASSLGGVSEQYF. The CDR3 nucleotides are TGTGCCAGCAGCTTGGGGGGAGTCTCCGAGCAGTACTTC.

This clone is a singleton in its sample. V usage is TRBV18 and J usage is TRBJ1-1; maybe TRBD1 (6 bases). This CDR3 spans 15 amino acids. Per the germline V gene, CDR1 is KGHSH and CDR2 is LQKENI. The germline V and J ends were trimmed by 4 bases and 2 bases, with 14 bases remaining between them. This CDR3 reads CASSLYRDLNTEAFF. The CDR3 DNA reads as TGTGCCAGCTCACTATACAGGGATTTAAACACTGAAGCTTTCTTT.

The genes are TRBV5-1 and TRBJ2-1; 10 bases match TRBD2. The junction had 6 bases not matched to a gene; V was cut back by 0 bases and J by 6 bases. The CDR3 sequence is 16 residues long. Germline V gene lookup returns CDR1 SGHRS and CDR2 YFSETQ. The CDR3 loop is CASSLVASGGGNEQFF. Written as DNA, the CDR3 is TGCGCCAGCAGCTTGGTGGCTAGCGGGGGAGGCAATGAGCAGTTCTTC.

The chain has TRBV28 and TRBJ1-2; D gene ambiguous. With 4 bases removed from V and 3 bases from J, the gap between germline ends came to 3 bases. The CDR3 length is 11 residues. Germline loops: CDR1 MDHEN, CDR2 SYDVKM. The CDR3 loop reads CASSSYYGYTF. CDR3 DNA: TGTGCCAGCAGTTCATACTATGGCTACACCTTC.

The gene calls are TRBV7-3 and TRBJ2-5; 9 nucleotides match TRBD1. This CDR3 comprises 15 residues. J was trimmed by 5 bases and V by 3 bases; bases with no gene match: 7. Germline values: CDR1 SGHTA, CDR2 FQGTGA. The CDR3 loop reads CASSLGGQGMETQYF. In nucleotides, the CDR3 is TGTGCCAGCAGCTTGGGGGGACAGGGAATGGAGACCCAGTACTTC.

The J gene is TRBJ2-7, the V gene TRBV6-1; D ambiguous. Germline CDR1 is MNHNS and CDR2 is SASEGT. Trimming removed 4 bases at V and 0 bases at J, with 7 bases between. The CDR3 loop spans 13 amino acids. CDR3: CASSVTSSYEQYF. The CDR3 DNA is TGTGCCAGCAGTGTAACTTCCTCCTACGAGCAGTACTTC.

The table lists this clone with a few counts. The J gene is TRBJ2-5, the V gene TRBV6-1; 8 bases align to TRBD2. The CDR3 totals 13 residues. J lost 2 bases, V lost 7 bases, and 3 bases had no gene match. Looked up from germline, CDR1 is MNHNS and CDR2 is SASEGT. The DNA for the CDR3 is TGTGCCAGCACCCGGGAGGGGCAAGAGACCCAGTACTTC. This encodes CASTREGQETQYF.